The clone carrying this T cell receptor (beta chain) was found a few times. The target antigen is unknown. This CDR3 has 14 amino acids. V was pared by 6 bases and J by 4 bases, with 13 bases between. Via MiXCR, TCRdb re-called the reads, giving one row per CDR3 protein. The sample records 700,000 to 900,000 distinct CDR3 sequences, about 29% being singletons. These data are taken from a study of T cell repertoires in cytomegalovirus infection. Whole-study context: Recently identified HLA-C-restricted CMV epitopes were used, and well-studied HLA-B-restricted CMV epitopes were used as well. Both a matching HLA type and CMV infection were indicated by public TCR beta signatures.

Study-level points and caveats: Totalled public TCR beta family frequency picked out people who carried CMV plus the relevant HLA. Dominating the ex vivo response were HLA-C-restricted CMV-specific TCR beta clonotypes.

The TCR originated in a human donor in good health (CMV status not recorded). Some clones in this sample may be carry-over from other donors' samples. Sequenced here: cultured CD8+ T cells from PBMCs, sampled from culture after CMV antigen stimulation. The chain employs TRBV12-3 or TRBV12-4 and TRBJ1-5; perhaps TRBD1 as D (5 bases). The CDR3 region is CASSDSASNQPQHF. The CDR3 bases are TGTGCCAGCAGCGACAGTGCTTCGAATCAGCCCCAGCATTTT.